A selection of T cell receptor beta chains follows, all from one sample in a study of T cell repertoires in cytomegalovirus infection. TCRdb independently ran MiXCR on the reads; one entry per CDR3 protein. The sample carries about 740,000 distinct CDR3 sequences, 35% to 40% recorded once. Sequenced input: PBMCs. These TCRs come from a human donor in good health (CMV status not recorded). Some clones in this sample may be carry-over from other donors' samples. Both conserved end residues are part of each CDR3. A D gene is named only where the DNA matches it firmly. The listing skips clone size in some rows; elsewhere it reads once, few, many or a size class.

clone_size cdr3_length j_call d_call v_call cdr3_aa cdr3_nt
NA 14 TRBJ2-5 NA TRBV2 CASSSSGPRETQYF TGTGCCAGCAGCTCCTCGGGCCCCAGAGAGACCCAGTACTTC
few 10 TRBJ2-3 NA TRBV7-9 CASSTTTQYF TGTGCCAGCAGCACAACTACGCAGTATTTT
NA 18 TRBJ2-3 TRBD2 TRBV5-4 CASSLDSQEREMADTQYF TGTGCCAGCAGCTTGGACAGTCAGGAGCGGGAGATGGCAGATACGCAGTATTTT
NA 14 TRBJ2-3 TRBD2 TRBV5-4 CASSFLAGGYTQYF TGTGCCAGCAGCTTCCTAGCGGGGGGCTATACGCAGTATTTT
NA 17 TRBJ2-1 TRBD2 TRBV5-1 CASLGGTGTSPLNEQFF TGCGCCAGCTTGGGGGGGACCGGGACTAGTCCTCTCAATGAGCAGTTCTTC
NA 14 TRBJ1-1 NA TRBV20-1 CSARDGTVNTEAFF TGCAGTGCTAGGGACGGGACCGTGAACACTGAAGCTTTCTTT
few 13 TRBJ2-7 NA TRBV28 CASSFIRGYEQYF TGTGCCAGCAGTTTCATCAGGGGCTACGAGCAGTACTTC
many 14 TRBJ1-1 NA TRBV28 CASSSWGEGAEAFF TGTGCCAGCAGTTCGTGGGGGGAAGGCGCTGAAGCTTTCTTT
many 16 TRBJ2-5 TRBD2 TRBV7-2 CASSLGLAGEQETQYF TGTGCCAGCAGCTTAGGACTAGCGGGGGAACAAGAGACCCAGTACTTC
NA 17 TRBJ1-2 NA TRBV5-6 CASSSPTDDPSGYGYTF TGTGCCAGCAGCTCACCCACCGACGACCCTTCGGGCTATGGCTACACCTTC
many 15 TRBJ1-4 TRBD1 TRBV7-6 CASSLRQGANEKLFF TGTGCCAGCAGCCTCAGACAGGGAGCTAATGAAAAACTGTTTTTT
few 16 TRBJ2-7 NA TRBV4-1 CASSQDLEQTNYEQYF TGCGCCAGCAGCCAAGATTTGGAACAGACCAACTACGAGCAGTACTTC
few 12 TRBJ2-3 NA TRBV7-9 CASGQTTDTQYF TGTGCCAGCGGCCAGACCACAGATACGCAGTATTTT
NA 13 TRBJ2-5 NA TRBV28 CASTPLGAETQYF TGTGCCAGCACCCCGTTGGGAGCCGAGACCCAGTACTTC
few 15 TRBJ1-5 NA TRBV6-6 CASSESQGRNQPQHF TGTGCCAGCAGTGAGTCTCAGGGTCGCAATCAGCCCCAGCATTTT
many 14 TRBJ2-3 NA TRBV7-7 CASSSGLTSDTQYF TGTGCTAGCAGCTCAGGACTGACCTCAGATACGCAGTATTTT
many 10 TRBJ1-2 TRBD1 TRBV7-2 CASGPGQETF TGTGCCAGCGGACCGGGACAGGAAACCTTC
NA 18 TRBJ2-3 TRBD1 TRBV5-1 CASSLDLGQGILGDTQYF TGCGCCAGCAGCTTGGACCTCGGACAGGGGATCCTCGGGGATACGCAGTATTTT
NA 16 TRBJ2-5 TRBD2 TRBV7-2 CASSSLRAGDGETQYF TGTGCCAGCAGCAGTCTACGGGCGGGAGATGGAGAGACCCAGTACTTC
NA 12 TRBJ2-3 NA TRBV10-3 CAIRVSGDTQYF TGTGCCATCAGAGTTAGCGGAGATACGCAGTATTTT
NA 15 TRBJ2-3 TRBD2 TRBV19 CASSSLGGSTDTQYF TGTGCCAGTAGTTCCCTGGGGGGGAGCACAGATACGCAGTATTTT
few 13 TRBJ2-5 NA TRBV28 CASSFIGGETQYF TGTGCCAGCAGTTTTATAGGGGGGGAGACCCAGTACTTC
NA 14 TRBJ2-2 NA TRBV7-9 CASSQGGGTGELFF TGTGCCAGCAGCCAGGGGGGCGGCACCGGGGAGCTGTTTTTT
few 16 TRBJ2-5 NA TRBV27 CASSLFNPLGRETQYF TGTGCCAGCAGTTTATTCAACCCGTTGGGACGGGAGACCCAGTACTTC
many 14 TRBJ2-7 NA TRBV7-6 CASSLASGNDEQYF TGTGCCAGCAGCTTAGCGTCAGGGAACGACGAGCAGTACTTC
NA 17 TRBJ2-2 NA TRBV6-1 CASRPFPSAANTGELFF TGTGCCAGCAGACCATTTCCTAGCGCCGCGAACACCGGGGAGCTGTTTTTT
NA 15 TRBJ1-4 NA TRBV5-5 CASSNRTADNEKLFF TGTGCCAGCAGCAACCGGACAGCCGATAATGAAAAACTGTTTTTT
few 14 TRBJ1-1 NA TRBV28 CASTTYGARTEAFF TGTGCCAGCACCACCTACGGGGCGAGGACTGAAGCTTTCTTT
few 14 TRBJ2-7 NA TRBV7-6 CASSLVRGPYEQYF TGTGCCAGCAGCTTGGTTAGAGGGCCCTACGAGCAGTACTTC
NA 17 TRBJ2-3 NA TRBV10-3 CAISALGQPSSTDTQYF TGTGCCATCAGTGCTTTAGGACAGCCCTCTAGCACAGATACGCAGTATTTT
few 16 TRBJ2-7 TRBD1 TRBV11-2 CASSLGTGTGIYEQYF TGTGCCAGCAGCTTAGGGACCGGGACAGGGATCTACGAGCAGTACTTC
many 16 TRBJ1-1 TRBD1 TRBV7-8 CASSLVGDRAGTEAFF TGTGCCAGCAGCTTAGTAGGGGACAGGGCGGGCACTGAAGCTTTCTTT
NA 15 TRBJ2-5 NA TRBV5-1 CASSWDEGRGETQYF TGCGCCAGCAGCTGGGATGAAGGCCGGGGAGAGACCCAGTACTTC
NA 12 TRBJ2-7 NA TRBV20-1 CSASGTVYEQYF TGCAGTGCTAGCGGGACTGTTTACGAGCAGTACTTC
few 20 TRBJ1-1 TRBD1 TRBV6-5 CASSYLGIGTGGDEDTEAFF TGTGCCAGCAGTTACTTAGGGATAGGGACAGGGGGCGACGAGGACACTGAAGCTTTCTTT
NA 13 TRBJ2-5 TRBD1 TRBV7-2 CASSTDRDGTQYF TGTGCCAGCAGCACGGACAGGGATGGGACCCAGTACTTC
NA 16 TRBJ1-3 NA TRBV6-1 CASSEVGRESGNTIYF TGTGCCAGCAGTGAAGTAGGAAGGGAATCTGGAAACACCATATATTTT